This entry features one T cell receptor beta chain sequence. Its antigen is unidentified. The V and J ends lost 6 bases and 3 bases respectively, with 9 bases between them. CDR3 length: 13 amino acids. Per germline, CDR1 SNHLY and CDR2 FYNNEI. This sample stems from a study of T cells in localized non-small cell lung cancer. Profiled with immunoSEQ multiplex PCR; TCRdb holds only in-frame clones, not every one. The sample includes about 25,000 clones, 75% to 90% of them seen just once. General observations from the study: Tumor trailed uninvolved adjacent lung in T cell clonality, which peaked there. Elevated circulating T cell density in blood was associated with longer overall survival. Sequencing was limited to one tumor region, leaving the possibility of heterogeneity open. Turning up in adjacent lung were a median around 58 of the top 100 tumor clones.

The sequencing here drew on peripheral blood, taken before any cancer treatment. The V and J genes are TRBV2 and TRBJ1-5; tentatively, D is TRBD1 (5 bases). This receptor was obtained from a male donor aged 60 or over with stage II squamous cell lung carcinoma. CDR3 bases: TGTGCCAGCAGAAGACAGCACAATCAGCCCCAGCATTTT. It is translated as CASRRQHNQPQHF.